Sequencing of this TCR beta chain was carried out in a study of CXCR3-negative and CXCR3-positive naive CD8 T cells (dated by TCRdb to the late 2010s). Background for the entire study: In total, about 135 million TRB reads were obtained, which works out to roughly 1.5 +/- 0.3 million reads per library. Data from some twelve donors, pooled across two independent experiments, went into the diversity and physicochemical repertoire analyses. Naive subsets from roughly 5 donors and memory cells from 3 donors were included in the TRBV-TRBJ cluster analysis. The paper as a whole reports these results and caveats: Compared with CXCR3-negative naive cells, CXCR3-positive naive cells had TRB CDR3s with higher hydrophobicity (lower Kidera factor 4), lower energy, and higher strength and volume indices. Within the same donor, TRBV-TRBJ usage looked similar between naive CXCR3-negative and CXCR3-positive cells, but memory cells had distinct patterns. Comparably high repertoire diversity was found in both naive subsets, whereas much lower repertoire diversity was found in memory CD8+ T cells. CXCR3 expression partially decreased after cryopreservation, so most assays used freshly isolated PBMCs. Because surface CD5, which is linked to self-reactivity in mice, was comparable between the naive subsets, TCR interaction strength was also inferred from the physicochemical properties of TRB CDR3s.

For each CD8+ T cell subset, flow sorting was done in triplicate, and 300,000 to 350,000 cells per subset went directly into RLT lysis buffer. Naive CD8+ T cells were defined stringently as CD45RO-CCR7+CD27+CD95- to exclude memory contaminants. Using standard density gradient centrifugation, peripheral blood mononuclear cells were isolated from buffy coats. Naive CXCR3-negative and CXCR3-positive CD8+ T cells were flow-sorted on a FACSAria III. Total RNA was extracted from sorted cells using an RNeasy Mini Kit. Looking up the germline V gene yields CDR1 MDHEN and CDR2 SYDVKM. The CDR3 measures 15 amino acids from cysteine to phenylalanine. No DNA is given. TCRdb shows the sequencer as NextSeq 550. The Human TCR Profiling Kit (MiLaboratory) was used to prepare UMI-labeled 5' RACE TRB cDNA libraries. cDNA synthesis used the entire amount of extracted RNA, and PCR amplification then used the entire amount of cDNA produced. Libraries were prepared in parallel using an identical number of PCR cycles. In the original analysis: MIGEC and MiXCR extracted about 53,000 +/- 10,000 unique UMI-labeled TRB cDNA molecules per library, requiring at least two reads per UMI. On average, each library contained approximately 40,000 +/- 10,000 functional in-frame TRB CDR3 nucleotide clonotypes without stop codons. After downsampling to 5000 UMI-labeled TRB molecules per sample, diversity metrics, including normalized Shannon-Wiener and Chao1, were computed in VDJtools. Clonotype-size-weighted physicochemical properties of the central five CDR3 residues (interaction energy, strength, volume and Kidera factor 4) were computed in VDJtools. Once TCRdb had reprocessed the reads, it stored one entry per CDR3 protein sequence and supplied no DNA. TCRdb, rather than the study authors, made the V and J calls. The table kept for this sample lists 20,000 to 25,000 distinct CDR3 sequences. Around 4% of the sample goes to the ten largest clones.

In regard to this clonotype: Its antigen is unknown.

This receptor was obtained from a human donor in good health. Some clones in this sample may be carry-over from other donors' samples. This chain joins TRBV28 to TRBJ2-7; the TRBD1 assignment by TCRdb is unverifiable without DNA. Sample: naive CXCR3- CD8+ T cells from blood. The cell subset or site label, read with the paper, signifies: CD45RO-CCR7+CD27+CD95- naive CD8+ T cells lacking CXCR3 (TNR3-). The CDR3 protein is CASSAGTGIPYEQYF.